The present T cell receptor beta chain was sequenced within a study of T cell responses to AZD1222 COVID-19 vaccine. Germline V gives CDR1 MDHEN, CDR2 SYDVKM. This CDR3 is built from 13 residues. The V gene end was trimmed by 6 bases and the J gene end by 2 bases; junction bases not matched to a gene: 0. Method: immunoSEQ multiplex PCR; TCRdb's copy keeps in-frame clones and lacks some. The table records 150,000 to 200,000 clones, roughly 94% of them present only once. This TCR was sampled from an adult who received the AZD1222 COVID-19 vaccine. This chain uses TRBV28 with TRBJ1-3; TRBD1 aligns across 8 bases. This specimen consisted of peripheral blood, obtained 28 days after the second AZD1222 dose. The CDR3, as DNA: TGTGCCAGCAGCAGGGGGCCTGGAAACACCATATATTTT. Encoded protein: CASSRGPGNTIYF.